This T cell receptor beta chain originates from a study of cytomegalovirus exposure and HLA in healthy donors (TCRdb year 2017). Broadly, across the study: An earlier analysis of several hundred of the donors reported under 300 Gb of sequence data and roughly 120 million unique TCR beta sequences obtained from about 179 million T cells. An early release that covered roughly 600 HLA-typed donors contained approximately 300 gigabases of sequencing data and 80 million or so unique TCR sequences. Of the roughly 390 genotyped donors, around 81% fell in the genetic ancestry cluster associated with self-reported Caucasian donors. The aim of the study was to test whether cataloging public T cell receptors could identify signatures of past pathogen exposure. The study profiled the T cell repertoires of 550 to 700 subjects by immunosequencing and related them to cytomegalovirus serostatus. Besides the first cohort of about 730 subjects, a separate validation cohort made up of roughly 120 different subjects was used. To predict cytomegalovirus infection status, the study combined high-throughput TCR immunosequencing, statistical association of individual TCRs with disease status, and machine learning. A later analysis re-examined previously published TCR beta repertoires from 610 or so donors and added high-resolution HLA genotyping to investigate patterns of TCR occurrence. In the later analysis, no new phenotypic data were used to find candidate immune exposures; instead, reliance was placed on TCR beta sequences and their occurrence across donors. An earlier analysis of 587 of the donors applied high-throughput TCR beta sequencing to assess whether each TCR beta V gene segment acted as functional or pseudogenic. Alongside the repertoire data, information on donor age, sex, ethnicity and CMV serostatus was compiled. A later genetic analysis used genome-wide SNP genotypes for 398 of the 666 donors, treating that subset as a discovery cohort. All discovery cohort repertoires had been generated on a single sequencing platform. HLA typing included class I and class II loci at four-digit resolution. Typing coverage varied by locus: roughly 629-630 donors for A, B, C, DRB1 and DQB1; 522 for DQA1; 606 for DPA1; more than 450 for DPB1. Because of strong linkage in the cohort, four or five DR-DQ haplotypes were treated as single units for association and clustering. On average, around 200,000 unique TCR beta nucleotide sequences were sequenced per donor among a few hundred genotyped donors of the cohort, with around 19% of those sequences being non-productive.

Library preparation used the immunoSEQ multiplex PCR assay. A mixture of 60 forward primers for TCR Vbeta segments and 13 reverse primers for TCR Jbeta segments was used in the multiplex PCR. The CDR3 region of rearranged TCR beta genes was amplified from genomic DNA by a multiplex PCR assay. On the Illumina HiSeq System, the amplified TCR beta libraries were sequenced as 87-base-pair reads. The source study handled its data this way. A later analysis tallied some 79 million unique TCR beta chains across the 666 repertoires, and some 10 million of those chains were shared by two or more donors. Raw reads were error-corrected and collapsed into unique sequences with a nearest-neighbor algorithm that merged closely related sequences to remove PCR and sequencing errors. V, D and J gene segments were assigned by aligning CDR3 sequences to IMGT reference sequences. For a sequence to be retained, a match of at least six nucleotides was required to both a V gene segment and a J gene segment. A rearrangement was called productive if the CDR3 had no stop codons and remained in frame with V and J, and every other rearrangement was called non-productive. CDR3 was defined by IMGT convention, running from the second conserved V-encoded cysteine to the conserved J-encoded phenylalanine. In an earlier analysis of more than 550 of the donors, sequences lacking an unambiguous match to a single V gene segment were excluded. An earlier analysis of around 600 of the donors classified V segments as functional when productive rearrangements were above 56.7% and as segregating when the standard deviation between donors was above 5%. A statistical classification framework was built to diagnose cytomegalovirus status from the catalog of TCR beta chain sequences. V and J gene assignment, in a later analysis, came from comparing TCR nucleotide sequences with IMGT/GENE-DB human TR gene sequences. The TCRdist pipeline was used in a later analysis to assign CDR3 sequences and most-parsimonious VDJ recombination scenarios. A later analysis defined each TCR beta chain by its CDR3 amino acid sequence plus V-gene family, and excluded reads lacking a unique V-gene family. To address suspected cross-contamination and a sequencing artifact, a later analysis removed roughly 640 highly shared, low-generation-probability nucleotide sequences. In a later analysis, a clonal expansion index for each public chain was calculated from normalized within-repertoire ranks of inferred template counts. A later analysis computed generation probabilities with a VDJ recombination model fitted to out-of-frame rearrangements, and checked the results against IGoR. Hypergeometric tests were used in a later analysis to score TCR-TCR, TCR-HLA and TCR-CMV co-occurrence, with a repertoire-size bias correction applied to the TCR pairs. A later analysis estimated false discovery rates by permuting HLA or CMV assignments 20 times. In a later analysis, co-occurring TCRs were grouped using DBSCAN, and TCRdist sequence similarity was added for clustering within HLA-allele-positive subsets. For co-occurrence clustering, repertoires with fewer than 30,000 or more than 120,000 public chains were excluded, along with roughly 5 repertoires with anomalous nucleotide sharing. TCRdb took this table from immuneACCESS and kept in-frame rearrangements with V and J called. Such tables lack part of the clones; where checked against another copy, unresolved V genes explain under half of the gap, and the rest is unexplained. V, J and clone size are taken as reported in that table, and D and trimming were inferred from the DNA itself. For this sample there are about 160,000 clones; over 80% appear just once. The leading ten clones occupy less than 2% of the sample.

This clone occurred once. No cognate antigen has been identified for it. No per-base quality is available; no much larger clone lies one base away. Trimming costs V 5 bases and J 2 bases, and their ends lie 15 bases apart. CDR1 and CDR2 (SGHAT, FQNNGV) derive from the germline V gene. There are 15 amino acids in the CDR3, from cysteine to phenylalanine inclusive. Only CDR3 DNA remains: 45 bases, in frame from the first base. Paper-wide results and their limitations: In a later analysis, several top co-occurrence clusters were reported to appear linked to parvovirus B19, influenza, CMV and Epstein-Barr virus. This cohort had only TCR beta chains sequenced, and the lack of alpha or paired-chain data limited which features could be detected. The authors suggested that the approach could potentially be generalized to other disease states and immunological phenotypes. When HLA alleles, especially DR and DQ, strongly co-occurred, TCR associations were difficult to assign to individual alleles. A group of highly shared sequence variants was considered likely to be a technical artifact of the sequencing pipeline. Immune exposure information for the cohort was limited to CMV serostatus. A later genetic analysis associated a missense DCLRE1C variant with V-gene and J-gene trimming of TCR beta chains, and an independent cohort replicated the association. Because some donors lacked HLA typing at each locus, the association tests relied only on the typed subset. In a later analysis, TCR association rates were found to vary across HLA loci, with the most associated TCRs seen for DRB1 alleles and the fewest for HLA-C alleles. Some IMGT-functional V segments, including TRBV6-2 and TRBV6-3, could not be told apart with the 87-base-pair reads, so those segments were excluded. The classifier was reported to diagnose cytomegalovirus status with high specificity and sensitivity in both the original and validation cohorts. Correlated functional status among segregating V segments might reflect linkage disequilibrium, but an unknown experimental factor could not be ruled out. In a later analysis, HLA-associated TCR beta chains were found to be more clonally expanded and to have lower generation probabilities than equally common non-associated chains. At a false discovery rate of 0.05, a later analysis linked 15,000 to 20,000 TCR beta sequences to specific HLA alleles. In vitro tests confirmed that a few of the cytomegalovirus-associated TCR beta chains recognize cytomegalovirus antigens. In a later analysis, most CMV-associated TCR beta chains were found to appear HLA-restricted, with HLA associations seemingly driven largely by CMV exposure. The earlier analysis of 587 of the donors excluded some 15 rarely observed V segments, including chromosome 9 orphons, because counts were too low. Most TCR sequences were observed very rarely across donors, whereas some public TCRs were present in many individuals. Broadly in line with IMGT annotations, most TCR beta V segments showed up in productive rearrangements about 87% or about 30% of the time in an earlier analysis of roughly 590 of the donors. The study listed 150 to 200 TCR beta chains as associated with cytomegalovirus. Sequencing depth was assumed to be roughly uniform across donors in the presence/absence analyses, though that assumption may not hold. A later genetic analysis reported fewer N-insertions in productive TCRs among donors in an Asian-associated ancestry cluster than the roughly 700-donor mean. A further reported finding was that TCR beta sequences accurately predicted the HLA-A and HLA-B alleles for most subjects in the first cohort.

In total, roughly 670 healthy bone marrow donors made up the cohort. At the time of sampling, every cohort member was nominally healthy, though immune exposures that went unrecorded were likely present. The donor was CMV seronegative and was included in the group of over 300 seronegative cohort members. A peripheral blood sample was provided by each donor, and peripheral blood mononuclear cells were used for TCR beta sequencing. Genomic DNA was extracted from the blood cell samples with the Qiagen DNeasy Blood Extraction Kit. The sequence came from a woman aged 18 to 35 in good health and CMV-seronegative. The chain is made from TRBV11-2 and TRBJ2-5; no D segment can be confidently identified. Input material: PBMCs. In nucleotides, the sequence is TGTGCCAGCAGCCCACAACGGGTTCAGCAAGAGACCCAGTACTTC. It translates to CASSPQRVQQETQYF.